These 25 T cell receptor beta chains were all obtained from the same sample, sequenced in a study of blood T cells in healthy people across ages. A sample-barcoded 5' primer and a J-beta primer mix were used in a second PCR of about 7 to 12 cycles. TCRdb passed the 5' RACE reads through MiXCR, listing each CDR3 protein once. The data contain about 1.4 million distinct CDR3 sequences, around 55% of them singletons. The sample taken for sequencing was blood. The receptors were gathered from a man aged 18 to 29 in good health.

This clonotype occurred a few times. The chain has TRBV6-6 and TRBJ2-7, with D maybe TRBD1 (6 bases). Germline V lookup: CDR1 MNHNY, CDR2 SVGAGI (reference sequence). The CDR3 spans 14 residues. V lost 2 bases and J 6 bases, leaving 14 bases between the germline ends. In nucleotides, the CDR3 is TGTGCCAGCAGTTACACAGGGTACGAGGGCGAGCAGTACTTC. Translation gives CASSYTGYEGEQYF.

The chain is built from TRBV20-1 and TRBJ1-1, with TRBD1 matching 8 bases. CDR1 and CDR2 (germline): DFQATT, SNEGSKA (reference sequence). The ends lost 0 bases at V and 8 bases at J; junction bases unmatched: 8. The CDR3 length is 14 residues. The CDR3 coding sequence is TGCAGTGCTAGAGATCTCGGGACAGGCGGAGAAGCTTTCTTT. The encoded protein is CSARDLGTGGEAFF.

V is TRBV7-9 and J is TRBJ2-3, with 8 bases matching TRBD2. Trimming at V came to 8 bases and at J to 6 bases, leaving 10 bases not matched to a gene. Germline V gene data show CDR1 as SEHNR and CDR2 as FQNEAQ (reference sequence). CDR3 length: 14 residues. CDR3 sequence (DNA): TGTGCCAGCGAAACGGGACTAGTCACGGATACGCAGTATTTT. Translating gives CASETGLVTDTQYF.

CDR3 residues: CAISGENTGELFF. The CDR3 DNA reads TGTGCCATTAGCGGCGAGAACACCGGGGAGCTGTTTTTT. The V call is TRBV10-3, the J call TRBJ2-2; D might be TRBD2 (6 bases). The CDR3 contains 13 residues. V was cut by 9 bases and J by 1 base, with 9 bases left in between. Germline V lookup: CDR1 ENHRY, CDR2 SYGVKD.

V gene TRBV4-2 combines with J gene TRBJ2-1; 7 nucleotides align to TRBD1. Germline lookup yields CDR1 LGHNA and CDR2 YNFKEQ. Losses at the gene ends were 4 bases for V and 1 base for J; bases not matched to a gene: 7. The CDR3 spans 16 residues. Here the CDR3 DNA reads TGTGCCAGCAGCCCGTCCGAGGGGGCTTCCTACAATGAGCAGTTCTTC. Residues: CASSPSEGASYNEQFF.

The V and J genes are TRBV29-1 and TRBJ1-1, with 7 bases that match TRBD1. The CDR3 runs to 14 residues. The V gene end was trimmed by 8 bases and the J gene end by 1 base; junction bases not matched to a gene: 10. CDR1 SQVTM and CDR2 ANQGSEA come from the germline V gene. The CDR3 DNA reads as TGCAGCCTCTATATGACAGGGAGGAACACTGAAGCTTTCTTT. Translated, it gives CSLYMTGRNTEAFF.

The chain employs TRBV5-1 and TRBJ2-1; 13 nucleotides align to TRBD2. This CDR3 has 15 residues. Germline V gene sequence: CDR1 SGHRS, CDR2 YFSETQ. J lost 6 bases, V lost 4 bases, and 4 bases had no gene match. CDR3 region: CASSGTSGASNEQFF. In nucleotides, the CDR3 is TGCGCCAGCAGCGGGACTAGCGGGGCGTCCAATGAGCAGTTCTTC.

The chain is built from TRBV27 and TRBJ2-1; 7 bases fit TRBD1. V shed 6 bases and J 10 bases; nucleotides not matched to a gene: 15. The CDR3 covers 15 residues. Germline values: CDR1 MNHEY, CDR2 SMNVEV (reference sequence). This chain's CDR3 is CASSLTGVGIYEQFF. CDR3 bases: TGTGCCAGCAGCCTCACAGGGGTGGGAATCTACGAGCAGTTCTTC.

The J gene is TRBJ1-2, the V gene TRBV4-1; D unresolved. Germline CDR1 reads MGHRA; CDR2 reads YSYEKL. This CDR3 spans 14 amino acids. With 7 bases removed from V and 1 base from J, the gap between germline ends came to 13 bases. The CDR3 sequence: CASTKAIFNYGYTF. CDR3 bases: TGCGCCAGCACCAAGGCCATTTTTAACTATGGCTACACCTTC.

The chain has TRBV3-1 and TRBJ2-1, with D perhaps matching TRBD1 or TRBD2 (5 bases each). Germline loops: CDR1 LGHDT, CDR2 YNNKEL (reference sequence). This CDR3 is 16 amino acids long. The germline V and J ends were trimmed by 0 bases and 6 bases, with 15 bases remaining between them. For the CDR3, the DNA is TGTGCCAGCAGCCAAGATCACAGGACTGGGCTCAATGAGCAGTTCTTC. Residues: CASSQDHRTGLNEQFF.

The chain recombines TRBV7-2 with TRBJ2-5; maybe TRBD2 (6 bases). CDR3 length equals 15 residues. The V and J ends lost 2 bases and 5 bases respectively, with 15 bases between them. Germline values: CDR1 SGHTA, CDR2 FQGNSA. CDR3 in DNA: TGTGCCAGCAGCTTAACTCGCGGGACGGCTGAGACCCAGTACTTC. This encodes CASSLTRGTAETQYF.

The CDR3: CSARTGKSYNEQYF. In DNA, the CDR3 is TGCAGTGCTAGGACAGGGAAATCCTACAATGAGCAGTACTTC. This chain links TRBV20-1 with TRBJ2-1; 7 nucleotides line up with TRBD1. The J call may be incorrect, as the DNA end agrees better with TRBJ2-7. Germline V CDR1 and CDR2: DFQATT, SNEGSKA (reference sequence). CDR3 length: 14 residues.

This chain joins TRBV20-1 and TRBJ2-3; tentatively, D is TRBD1 or TRBD2 (5 bases each). Deletions cut 6 bases from V and 2 bases from J, with 21 bases between. Germline CDR1 is DFQATT and CDR2 is SNEGSKA (reference sequence). The CDR3 is 16 amino acids. In DNA, the CDR3 is TGCAGTGCCAAATCCCCGGGGCAGGGACCCACAGATACGCAGTATTTT. It translates to CSAKSPGQGPTDTQYF.

This clonotype was found a few times. The chain employs TRBV28 and TRBJ1-1, with TRBD1 as a possible D gene (5 bases). Germline assignment: CDR1 MDHEN and CDR2 SYDVKM. Trimming shortened V by 7 bases and J by 4 bases, and 13 bases separated the two germline ends. The CDR3 length is 13 residues. The CDR3 DNA reads TGTGCCAGCACCGCCCCAGGGTTCACTGAAGCTTTCTTT. Its protein product is CASTAPGFTEAFF.

Here the CDR3 DNA reads TGTGCCAGCGCCGGAGGGGAGAGTACTGAAGCTTTCTTT. It translates to CASAGGESTEAFF. This chain uses TRBV6-1 with TRBJ1-1; a weak D match, TRBD1 (5 bases). The germline V gene encodes CDR1 MNHNS and CDR2 SASEGT. Trimming removed 8 bases at V and 5 bases at J, with 15 bases between. The CDR3 is 13 residues long.

This sequence joins TRBV5-1 and TRBJ2-3; no clear D gene. V lost 0 bases, J lost 2 bases, and 19 bases lay in between. The CDR3 contains 18 residues. Germline lookup yields CDR1 SGHRS and CDR2 YFSETQ. The CDR3 DNA follows: TGCGCCAGCAGCTTGGCCGGAGTTGGTCGGATTTACACAGATACGCAGTATTTT. This sequence encodes CASSLAGVGRIYTDTQYF.

The CDR3 nucleotides read TGTGCCAGCAGTTACCGTTGGGCAGGAGGCGGAACTGAAGCTTTCTTT. Its protein is CASSYRWAGGGTEAFF. This sequence joins TRBV6-2 or TRBV6-3 and TRBJ1-1; no clear D gene. The CDR3 consists of 16 residues. CDR1 and CDR2 from the germline V gene are MNHEY and SVGEGT. V dropped 2 bases and J dropped 5 bases, with 18 bases sitting between them.

The rearrangement joins TRBV6-2 or TRBV6-3 to TRBJ2-1; 12 nucleotides line up with TRBD2. CDR1 and CDR2 (germline): MNHEY, SVGEGT. The V segment lost 6 bases and the J segment 10 bases; nucleotides outside the gene matches: 13. This CDR3 has 16 residues. Written as DNA, the CDR3 is TGTGCCAGCAGCTCGAATCGACTAGCGGGGGCCGGGGAGCAGTTCTTC. This translates into CASSSNRLAGAGEQFF.

J is TRBJ2-1 and V is TRBV5-1, with a weak D call TRBD2 (5 bases). Trimming pared 4 bases from V and 12 bases from J, leaving 14 bases between. The CDR3 sequence is 12 residues long. Germline CDR1 reads SGHRS; CDR2 reads YFSETQ. For the CDR3, the DNA is TGCGCCAGCAGCCCGACCGGAGGTGGGCAGTTCTTC. This encodes CASSPTGGGQFF.

The chain links TRBV7-9 to TRBJ2-1, with D uncertain. V lost 2 bases, J lost 0 bases, and 8 bases lay in between. Germline V lookup: CDR1 SEHNR, CDR2 FQNEAQ (reference sequence). This CDR3 region has 15 residues. CDR3 coding DNA: TGTGCCAGCAGCTTAAAAGGCGACTCCTACAATGAGCAGTTCTTC. Translation gives CASSLKGDSYNEQFF.

The CDR3 bases are TGTGCCAGCAGTTACACAGATGCTAATTCACCCCTCCACTTT. Translated, it gives CASSYTDANSPLHF. This chain uses TRBV6-6 with TRBJ1-6; the D is unclear. The V and J ends lost 2 bases and 6 bases respectively, with 8 bases between them. The CDR3 has 14 amino acids. Germline CDR1 reads MNHNY; CDR2 reads SVGAGI (reference sequence).

This clonotype was recorded a few times. This chain joins TRBV30 and TRBJ2-7, with a weak D call TRBD1 (5 bases). Per the germline V gene, CDR1 is GTSNPN and CDR2 is SVGIG (reference sequence). The CDR3 spans 13 residues. V dropped 5 bases and J dropped 0 bases, with 11 bases sitting between them. This chain's CDR3 is CAWARDSSYEQYF. Written as DNA, the CDR3 is TGTGCCTGGGCTAGAGACAGCTCCTACGAGCAGTACTTC.

The V and J genes are TRBV6-2 or TRBV6-3 and TRBJ2-2, with a tentative D call TRBD2 (6 bases). V was trimmed by 7 bases and J by 5 bases, leaving 14 bases between them. CDR1 and CDR2 from the germline V gene are MNHEY and SVGEGT. The CDR3 totals 14 residues. The CDR3 sequence is CASTLLAYTGELFF. The CDR3 coding sequence is TGTGCCAGCACCCTACTAGCTTATACCGGGGAGCTGTTTTTT.

This clonotype has more than one count but fewer than ten. The V and J genes are TRBV4-3 and TRBJ2-1; D not certain. The CDR3 is 14 amino acids. Deletions cut 2 bases from V and 9 bases from J, with 14 bases between. Germline V gene lookup returns CDR1 LGHNA and CDR2 YSLEER. CDR3 in DNA: TGCGCCAGCAGCCAACCGGGTGCTCTCCGTGAGCAGTTCTTC. It translates to CASSQPGALREQFF.

The chain links TRBV6-2 or TRBV6-3 to TRBJ2-1, with TRBD2 identical over 16 bases. With 4 bases clipped from V and 0 bases from J, the junction kept 3 bases outside the gene matches. CDR3 size: 18 residues. Germline V gene data show CDR1 as MNHEY and CDR2 as SVGEGT. The CDR3 bases are TGTGCCAGCAGTTCCGGGACTAGCGGGGGGGTCTCCTACAATGAGCAGTTCTTC. Translated, it gives CASSSGTSGGVSYNEQFF.